These 29 T cell receptor beta chains originate from one sample sequenced in a study of neoadjuvant anti-PD-1 for oral cavity cancer. Described time point: after neoadjuvant nivolumab, at surgical resection. Here immunoSEQ multiplex PCR was the method, and the copy in TCRdb shows in-frame clones only, minus some. This table holds roughly 68,000 clones, less than 90% found once. The sample here was PBMCs, taken after nivolumab (anti-PD-1) treatment. Receptors were obtained from a person between 40 and 85 years old with oral cavity squamous cell carcinoma.

This chain links TRBV5-1 with TRBJ2-5; D remains unclear. The CDR3 spans 13 residues. Looked up from germline, CDR1 is SGHRS and CDR2 is YFSETQ. V was shortened by 3 bases and J by 2 bases, with 8 bases between the two germline ends. CDR3 sequence: CASSSGGQETQYF. The CDR3 bases are TGCGCCAGCAGCTCGGGTGGACAAGAGACCCAGTACTTC.

The chain is built from TRBV4-1 and TRBJ1-1; D call uncertain. Germline V CDR1 and CDR2: MGHRA, YSYEKL. The V and J ends lost 8 bases and 1 base respectively, with 14 bases between them. The CDR3 is made up of 14 amino acids. CDR3 sequence reads: CASSPGEWNTEAFF. Written as DNA, the CDR3 is TGCGCCAGCTCCCCGGGTGAATGGAACACTGAAGCTTTCTTT.

This clone was seen more than once but under ten times. The V call is TRBV2, the J call TRBJ1-4; D not certain. Looked up from germline, CDR1 is SNHLY and CDR2 is FYNNEI. The CDR3 length is 15 residues. V shed 3 bases and J shed 3 bases, with 11 bases lying between them. Here the CDR3 reads CASSELEGPNEKLFF. CDR3 DNA: TGTGCCAGCAGTGAGTTGGAAGGCCCTAATGAAAAACTGTTTTTT.

CDR3 loop: CASSLALQPQHF. CDR3 nucleotides: TGTGCCAGCAGCTTAGCTCTTCAGCCCCAGCATTTT. The chain couples TRBV7-2 to TRBJ1-5; D uncertain. V dropped 0 bases and J dropped 6 bases, with 3 bases sitting between them. Germline V CDR1 and CDR2: SGHTA, FQGNSA. The CDR3 spans 12 residues. The variable domain in full, with the rest retrieved from reference TRBV7-2 and TRBJ1-5, is GAGVSQSPSNKVTEKGKDVELRCDPISGHTALYWYRQSLGQGLEFLIYFQGNSAPDKSGLPSDRFSAERTGGSVSTLTIQRTQQEDSAVYLCASSLALQPQHFGDGTRLSIL.

The rearrangement joins TRBV7-8 to TRBJ2-5; tentatively, D is TRBD1 (6 bases). The germline CDR1 and CDR2 sequences are SGHVS and FQNEAQ. The CDR3 extends over 15 amino acids. The V end lost 4 bases, the J end lost 1 base, and 13 bases lay between the germline ends. DNA of the CDR3: TGTGCCAGCAGCTCCAATCAGGGGACCCAAGAGACCCAGTACTTC. This gives the protein CASSSNQGTQETQYF.

V is TRBV9 and J is TRBJ2-7, with D possibly matching TRBD2 (6 bases). Trimming removed 0 bases at V and 3 bases at J, with 10 bases between. This CDR3 has 14 amino acids. Germline V CDR1 and CDR2: SGDLS, YYNGEE. The CDR3 is CASSVEGTYYEQYF. Here the CDR3 DNA reads TGTGCCAGCAGCGTAGAGGGGACTTACTACGAGCAGTACTTC.

CDR3 region: CASSEFPAGTSYNEQFF. In DNA, the CDR3 is TGTGCCAGCAGTGAGTTCCCTGCCGGGACTAGTTACAATGAGCAGTTCTTC. The rearrangement joins TRBV6-1 to TRBJ2-1, with 8 bases lining up with TRBD2. The CDR3 contains 17 residues. Trimming removed 3 bases from V and 4 bases from J; junction bases left unmatched: 11. Germline lookup yields CDR1 MNHNS and CDR2 SASEGT.

J is TRBJ1-5 and V is TRBV12-5; D gene unclear. CDR3 size: 13 residues. Germline CDR1 is LGHNT and CDR2 is FRNRAP. The germline V and J ends were trimmed by 2 bases and 4 bases, with 6 bases remaining between them. DNA of the CDR3: TGTGCTAGTGGTTTGAGACTTAATCAGCCCCAGCATTTT. Its protein product is CASGLRLNQPQHF.

V is TRBV28 and J is TRBJ2-1; D gene unclear. There are 13 residues in the CDR3. V lost 2 bases to trimming and J lost 8 bases, with 10 bases between them. Germline assignment: CDR1 MDHEN and CDR2 SYDVKM. The CDR3 DNA sequence: TGTGCCAGCAGTTTACGGAGTCCCGATGAGCAGTTCTTC. Amino acids: CASSLRSPDEQFF.

The genes are TRBV5-1 and TRBJ2-7; 7 positions agree with TRBD1. The V segment lost 4 bases and the J segment 3 bases; nucleotides outside the gene matches: 7. The germline gives CDR1 SGHRS, CDR2 YFSETQ. This CDR3 has 14 residues. The CDR3 nucleotides are TGCGCCAGCAGCAATCGGACAGGCCACTACGAGCAGTACTTC. This translates into CASSNRTGHYEQYF. Supplemented by reference TRBV5-1 and TRBJ2-7, the full variable domain reads KAGVTQTPRYLIKTRGQQVTLSCSPISGHRSVSWYQQTPGQGLQFLFEYFSETQRNKGNFPGRFSGRQFSNSRSEMNVSTLELGDSALYLCASSNRTGHYEQYFGPGTRLTVT.

The V gene is TRBV28, the J gene TRBJ1-1; possibly TRBD1 for D (5 bases). CDR1 and CDR2 from the germline V gene are MDHEN and SYDVKM. This CDR3 has 14 amino acids. The ends were cut back, 1 base at V and 7 bases at J, with 13 bases in the middle. CDR3 residues: CASSLFGGILEAFF. The DNA of the CDR3 is TGTGCCAGCAGTTTATTTGGGGGGATTCTTGAAGCTTTCTTT.

A few counts support this clone. V and J are TRBV6-5 and TRBJ1-2, with D tentatively TRBD1 (6 bases). The germline V gene has CDR1 MNHEY and CDR2 SVGAGI. V gave up 2 bases and J gave up 8 bases, with 18 bases separating them. The CDR3 totals 15 residues. This chain's CDR3 is CASSYQGGAGDGYTF. The CDR3 DNA reads TGTGCCAGCAGTTACCAAGGGGGGGCGGGGGACGGCTACACCTTC.

The rearrangement joins TRBV7-6 to TRBJ1-4, with D hard to call. The CDR3 runs to 15 residues. Germline CDR1 and CDR2: SGHVS and FNYEAQ. The V and J ends lost 1 base and 6 bases respectively, with 12 bases between them. This chain's CDR3 is CASSLEIRPYEKLFF. CDR3 bases: TGTGCCAGCAGCTTAGAAATTCGACCTTATGAAAAACTGTTTTTT.

CDR3 bases: TGTGCCAGCAGGAGATCAGATACGCAGTATTTT. Amino acids: CASRRSDTQYF. The V call is TRBV5-6, the J call TRBJ2-3; D unclear. The germline V gene encodes CDR1 SGHDT and CDR2 YYEEEE. The ends were cut back, 5 bases at V and 4 bases at J, with 5 bases in the middle. The CDR3 extends over 11 amino acids.

The V gene is TRBV7-9, the J gene TRBJ2-1; the match to TRBD2 covers 8 bases. Germline V gene sequence: CDR1 SEHNR, CDR2 FQNEAQ (reference sequence). This CDR3 region has 15 residues. J gave up 4 bases and V 4 bases, and 6 bases lay outside the gene matches. The CDR3 is CASSSSGGPYNEQFF. CDR3 bases: TGTGCCAGCAGCTCCAGCGGGGGCCCTTACAATGAGCAGTTCTTC.

This sequence joins TRBV5-1 and TRBJ1-1; 7 bases match TRBD1. V lost 4 bases to trimming and J lost 4 bases; unmatched junction nucleotides: 13. Germline CDR1 SGHRS, CDR2 YFSETQ. CDR3 length equals 16 residues. The CDR3 DNA sequence: TGCGCCAGCAGCCTCACAGGGGTTGAGTGGGCCACTGAAGCTTTCTTT. This translates into CASSLTGVEWATEAFF. The complete variable domain, with remaining parts taken from reference TRBV5-1 and TRBJ1-1, reads KAGVTQTPRYLIKTRGQQVTLSCSPISGHRSVSWYQQTPGQGLQFLFEYFSETQRNKGNFPGRFSGRQFSNSRSEMNVSTLELGDSALYLCASSLTGVEWATEAFFGQGTRLTVV.

This clone was observed a few times. V gene TRBV2 combines with J gene TRBJ2-1; D is unresolved. Per the germline V gene, CDR1 is SNHLY and CDR2 is FYNNEI. This CDR3 contains 14 residues. Between the trimmed V and J ends, which lost 6 bases and 4 bases, there was a span of 13 bases. This CDR3 is CASRRRVLYNEQFF. In DNA form, the CDR3 reads TGTGCCAGCAGGAGAAGGGTGTTATACAATGAGCAGTTCTTC.

The genes are TRBV30 and TRBJ2-7, with TRBD1 matching over 10 bases. CDR1 is GTSNPN, CDR2 SVGIG, per germline (reference sequence). The V segment lost 4 bases and the J segment 4 bases; nucleotides outside the gene matches: 7. The CDR3 spans 14 residues. The chain's CDR3 is CAWNRDRGAYEQYF. The DNA for the CDR3 is TGTGCCTGGAACCGGGACAGGGGCGCGTACGAGCAGTACTTC.

V is TRBV4-1 and J is TRBJ2-3, with 12 nucleotides matching TRBD2. The CDR3 extends over 17 amino acids. V lost 4 bases and J lost 2; bases outside the gene matches: 7. Germline loops: CDR1 MGHRA, CDR2 YSYEKL. The CDR3: CASSPRASGRATDTQYF. The CDR3 DNA reads TGCGCCAGCAGCCCTCGGGCTAGCGGGAGGGCCACAGATACGCAGTATTTT.

CDR3 coding DNA: TGTGCCAGTAGTAGGACCACTAGCGGGATAAGGCATGAGCAGTTCTTC. This sequence encodes CASSRTTSGIRHEQFF. The gene calls are TRBV19 and TRBJ2-1; 10 bases fit TRBD2. Germline lookup yields CDR1 LNHDA and CDR2 SQIVND (reference sequence). V shed 4 bases, J shed 8 bases, and the junction held 11 bases outside the gene matches. The CDR3 sequence is 16 residues long. Using reference TRBV19 and TRBJ2-1 for the parts outside the CDR3, the full variable domain is DGGITQSPKYLFRKEGQNVTLSCEQNLNHDAMYWYRQDPGQGLRLIYYSQIVNDFQKGDIAEGYSVSREKKESFPLTVTSAQKNPTAFYLCASSRTTSGIRHEQFFGPGTRLTVL.

V usage is TRBV4-2 and J usage is TRBJ2-6; the D is unclear. The V and J ends lost 4 bases and 1 base respectively, with 8 bases between them. This CDR3 is built from 15 residues. CDR1 and CDR2 from the germline V gene are LGHNA and YNFKEQ. CDR3 loop: CASSPLSSGANVLTF. In DNA, the CDR3 is TGTGCCAGCAGCCCTCTATCGTCTGGGGCCAACGTCCTGACTTTC.

The J gene is TRBJ1-5, the V gene TRBV4-2; no clear D gene. Germline V gene sequence: CDR1 LGHNA, CDR2 YNFKEQ. This CDR3 is built from 15 residues. V gave up 0 bases and J gave up 7 bases, with 13 bases separating them. CDR3 DNA sequence: TGTGCCAGCAGCCAAGATTCGAACGAAAGGCAGCCCCAGCATTTT. Protein: CASSQDSNERQPQHF.

The chain has TRBV2 and TRBJ1-5; 10 bases are a match to TRBD1. This CDR3 is 14 amino acids long. With V trimmed by 5 bases and J by 4 bases, 2 bases remained unmatched. Germline V gene sequence: CDR1 SNHLY, CDR2 FYNNEI. CDR3 DNA: TGTGCCAGCAGTCGGACAGGGGGTAATCAGCCCCAGCATTTT. Translating gives CASSRTGGNQPQHF.

The rearrangement links TRBV5-1 to TRBJ2-5; 8 bases fit TRBD1. In germline, CDR1 is SGHRS, CDR2 YFSETQ. The CDR3 consists of 14 residues. With 4 bases clipped from V and 4 bases from J, the junction kept 6 bases outside the gene matches. The CDR3 spells CASSGQGLRETQYF. The CDR3, as DNA: TGCGCCAGCAGCGGACAGGGTTTGAGAGAGACCCAGTACTTC.

The rearrangement uses TRBV6-1 and TRBJ1-1, with D uncertain. Per the germline V gene, CDR1 is MNHNS and CDR2 is SASEGT. V was shortened by 2 bases and J by 1 base, with 8 bases between the two germline ends. The CDR3 length is 14 residues. The CDR3 here is CASSEIVWNTEAFF. CDR3 nucleotide sequence: TGTGCCAGCAGTGAAATCGTTTGGAACACTGAAGCTTTCTTT.

This chain connects TRBV19 to TRBJ2-3; TRBD1 matches 9 bases. Germline V gene data show CDR1 as LNHDA and CDR2 as SQIVND (reference sequence). CDR3 length: 15 amino acids. The trim removed 8 bases at V and 2 bases at J, leaving 8 bases unmatched. The CDR3 here is CASRSGQGSTDTQYF. CDR3 nucleotide sequence: TGTGCCAGTCGGTCGGGACAGGGATCCACAGATACGCAGTATTTT.

This CDR3 reads CASSSKVGTDTQYF. CDR3 DNA sequence: TGTGCCAGCAGCTCCAAGGTGGGGACAGATACGCAGTATTTT. This sequence joins TRBV5-5 and TRBJ2-3; D unclear. Looked up from germline, CDR1 is SGHKS and CDR2 is YYEKEE (reference sequence). Between the trimmed V and J ends, which lost 3 bases and 3 bases, there was a span of 11 bases. CDR3 size: 14 residues.

The chain joins TRBV7-9 to TRBJ1-6; TRBD1 aligns across 7 bases. Trimming removed 2 bases from V and 7 bases from J; junction bases left unmatched: 8. The germline V gene has CDR1 SEHNR and CDR2 FQNEAQ (reference sequence). This CDR3 contains 16 residues. The CDR3 nucleotides are TGTGCCAGCAGCTTACTAACCGGGACAGCCAATTCACCCCTCCACTTT. Amino acid sequence: CASSLLTGTANSPLHF.

The chain recombines TRBV27 with TRBJ1-1; D gene uncertain. The CDR3 is 18 residues long. With 5 bases removed from V and 3 bases from J, the gap between germline ends came to 25 bases. CDR1 and CDR2 (germline): MNHEY, SMNVEV (reference sequence). The DNA of the CDR3 is TGTGCCAGCAGTCCCCGGGTAGGTCAGTTGGTTCGCCACACTGAAGCTTTCTTT. Its protein product is CASSPRVGQLVRHTEAFF.